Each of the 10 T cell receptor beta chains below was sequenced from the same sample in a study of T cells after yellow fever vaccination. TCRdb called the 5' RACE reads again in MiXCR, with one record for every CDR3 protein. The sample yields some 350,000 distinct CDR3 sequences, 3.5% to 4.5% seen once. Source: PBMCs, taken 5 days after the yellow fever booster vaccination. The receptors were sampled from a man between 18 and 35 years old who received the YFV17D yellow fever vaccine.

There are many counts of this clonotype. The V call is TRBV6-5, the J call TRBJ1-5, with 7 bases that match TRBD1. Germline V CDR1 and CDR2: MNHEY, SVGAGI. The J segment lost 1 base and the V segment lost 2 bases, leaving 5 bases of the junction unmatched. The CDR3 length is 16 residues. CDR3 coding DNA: TGTGCCAGCAGTTACAGGGCGGGACAGAGCAATCAGCCCCAGCATTTT. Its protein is CASSYRAGQSNQPQHF.

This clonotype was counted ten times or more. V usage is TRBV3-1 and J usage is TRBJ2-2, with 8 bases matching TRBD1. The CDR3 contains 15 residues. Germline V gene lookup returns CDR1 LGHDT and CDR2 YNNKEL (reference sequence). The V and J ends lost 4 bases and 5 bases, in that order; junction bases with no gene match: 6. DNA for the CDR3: TGTGCCAGCAGCCCCAGGGGGCCAGGGACCGGGGAGCTGTTTTTT. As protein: CASSPRGPGTGELFF.

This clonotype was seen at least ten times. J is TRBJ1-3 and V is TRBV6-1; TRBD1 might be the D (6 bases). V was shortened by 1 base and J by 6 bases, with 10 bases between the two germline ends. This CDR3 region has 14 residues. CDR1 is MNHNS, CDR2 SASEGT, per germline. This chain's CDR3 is CASSEEEGVNTIYF. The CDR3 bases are TGTGCCAGCAGTGAAGAGGAGGGGGTAAACACCATATATTTT.

CDR3 nucleotides: TGCAGCGTTGAAGCGTGGGACACAGTCTACAATGAGCAGTTCTTC. Translated, it gives CSVEAWDTVYNEQFF. V usage is TRBV29-1 and J usage is TRBJ2-1; tentative D call: TRBD1 (6 bases). CDR1 is SQVTM, CDR2 ANQGSEA, per germline. The V end lost 1 base, the J end lost 3 bases, and 13 bases lay between the germline ends. The length of the CDR3 is 15 residues.

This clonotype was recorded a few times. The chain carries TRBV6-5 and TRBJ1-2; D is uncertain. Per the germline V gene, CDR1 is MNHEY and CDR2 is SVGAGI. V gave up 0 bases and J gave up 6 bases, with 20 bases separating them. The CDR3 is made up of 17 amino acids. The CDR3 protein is CASSYSKYFDGRDGYTF. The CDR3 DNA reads TGTGCCAGCAGTTACTCTAAATATTTCGACGGACGGGATGGCTACACCTTC.

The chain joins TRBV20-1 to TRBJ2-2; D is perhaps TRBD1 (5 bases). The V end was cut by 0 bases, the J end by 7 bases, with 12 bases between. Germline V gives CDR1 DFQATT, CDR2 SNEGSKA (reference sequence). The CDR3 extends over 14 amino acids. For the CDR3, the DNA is TGCAGTGCTAGAGATGTTCAGGGTATCGGGGAGCTGTTTTTT. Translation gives CSARDVQGIGELFF.

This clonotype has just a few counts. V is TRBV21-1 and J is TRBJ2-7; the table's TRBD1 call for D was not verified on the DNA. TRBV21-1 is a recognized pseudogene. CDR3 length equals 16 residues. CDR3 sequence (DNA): TGTGCCAGCAGCAAAGGTGCGAGGGGTCCCACCTACGAGCAGTACGTC. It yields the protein CASSKGARGPTYEQYV.

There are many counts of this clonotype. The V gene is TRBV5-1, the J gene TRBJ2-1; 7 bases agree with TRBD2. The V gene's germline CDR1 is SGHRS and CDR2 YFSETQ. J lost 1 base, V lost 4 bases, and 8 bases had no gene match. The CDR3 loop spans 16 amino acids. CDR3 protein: CASSPGSSGSYNEQFF. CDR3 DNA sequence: TGCGCCAGCAGCCCAGGGAGTAGCGGGTCCTACAATGAGCAGTTCTTC.

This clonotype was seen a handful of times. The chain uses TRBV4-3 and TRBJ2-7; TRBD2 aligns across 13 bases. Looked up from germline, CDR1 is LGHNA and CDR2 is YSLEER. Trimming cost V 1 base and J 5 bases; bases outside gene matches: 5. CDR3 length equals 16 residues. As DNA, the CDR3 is TGCGCCAGCAGCCAAGGGGAAGGACTAGCGGGGGACGAGCAGTACTTC. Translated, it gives CASSQGEGLAGDEQYF.

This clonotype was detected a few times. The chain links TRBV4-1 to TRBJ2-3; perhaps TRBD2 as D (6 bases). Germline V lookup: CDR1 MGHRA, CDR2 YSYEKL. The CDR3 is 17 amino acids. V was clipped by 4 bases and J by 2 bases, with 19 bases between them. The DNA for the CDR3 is TGCGCCAGCAGCCCACCTATTCTAGCGCCTTTCACAGATACGCAGTATTTT. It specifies CASSPPILAPFTDTQYF.